The present TCR beta chain was sequenced within a study of cytomegalovirus exposure and HLA in healthy donors. Whole-study findings and limits: The study flagged 150 to 200 TCR beta chains as cytomegalovirus-associated.

Details on this clone: Its antigen is as yet unknown.

PCR amplification relied on 60 Vbeta primers (plus 13 Jbeta primers). Sequenced by immunoSEQ multiplex PCR; TCRdb stores in-frame clones only, minus some. Of 50,000 or so clones in the sample, 81% were seen once. CDR1 SGDLS and CDR2 YYNGEE come from the germline V gene. CDR3 size: 16 residues. The V gene lost 0 bases and the J gene lost 1 base, with 10 bases spanning the gap. Input material: PBMCs. The source of this sequence is a boy younger than 18 in good health and CMV-seropositive. The chain combines TRBV9 with TRBJ2-2, with D perhaps TRBD2 (5 bases). This CDR3 reads CASSVDPGMNTGELFF. The CDR3 DNA sequence: TGTGCCAGCAGCGTAGATCCGGGAATGAACACCGGGGAGCTGTTTTTT.